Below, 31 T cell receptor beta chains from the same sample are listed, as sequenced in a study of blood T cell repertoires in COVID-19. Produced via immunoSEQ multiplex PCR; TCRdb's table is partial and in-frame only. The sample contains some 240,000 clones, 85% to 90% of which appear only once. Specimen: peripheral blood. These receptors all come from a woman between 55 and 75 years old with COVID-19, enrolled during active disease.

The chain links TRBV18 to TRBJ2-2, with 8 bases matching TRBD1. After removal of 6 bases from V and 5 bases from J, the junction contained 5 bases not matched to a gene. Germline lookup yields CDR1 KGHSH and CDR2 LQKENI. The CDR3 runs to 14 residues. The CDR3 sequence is CASSGQGSTGELFF. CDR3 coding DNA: TGTGCCAGCTCCGGACAGGGTTCGACCGGGGAGCTGTTTTTT.

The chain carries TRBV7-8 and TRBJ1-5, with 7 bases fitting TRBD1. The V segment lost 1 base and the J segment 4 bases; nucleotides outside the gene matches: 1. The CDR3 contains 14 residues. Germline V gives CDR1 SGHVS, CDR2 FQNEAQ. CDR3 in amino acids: CASSLVQGNQPQHF. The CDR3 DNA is TGTGCCAGCAGCTTAGTACAGGGGAATCAGCCCCAGCATTTT.

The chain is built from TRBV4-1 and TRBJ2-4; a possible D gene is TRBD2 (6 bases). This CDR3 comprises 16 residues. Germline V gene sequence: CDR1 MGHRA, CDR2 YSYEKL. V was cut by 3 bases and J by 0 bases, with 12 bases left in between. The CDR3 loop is CASSQGTSLAKNIQYF. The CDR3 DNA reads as TGCGCCAGCAGCCAGGGGACTTCCCTAGCCAAAAACATTCAGTACTTC.

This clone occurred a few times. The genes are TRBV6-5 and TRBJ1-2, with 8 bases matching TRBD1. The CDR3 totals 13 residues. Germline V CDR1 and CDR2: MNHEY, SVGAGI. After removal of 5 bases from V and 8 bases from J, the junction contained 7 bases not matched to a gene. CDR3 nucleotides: TGTGCCAGCAGTAGGACAGGGAAGGAAGGCTACACCTTC. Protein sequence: CASSRTGKEGYTF.

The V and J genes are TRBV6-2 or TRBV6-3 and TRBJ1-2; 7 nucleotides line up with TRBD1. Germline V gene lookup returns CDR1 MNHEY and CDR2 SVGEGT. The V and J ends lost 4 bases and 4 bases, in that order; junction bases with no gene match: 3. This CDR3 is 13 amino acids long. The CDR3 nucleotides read TGTGCCAGCAGTTTTCGACAGGGCTATGGCTACACCTTC. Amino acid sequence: CASSFRQGYGYTF.

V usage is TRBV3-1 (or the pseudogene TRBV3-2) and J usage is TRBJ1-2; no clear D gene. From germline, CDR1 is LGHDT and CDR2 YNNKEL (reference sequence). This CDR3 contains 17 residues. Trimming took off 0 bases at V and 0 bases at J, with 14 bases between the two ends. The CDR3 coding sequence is TGTGCCAGCAGCCAAGATCGGGGTGGGGTCGCTAACTATGGCTACACCTTC. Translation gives CASSQDRGGVANYGYTF.

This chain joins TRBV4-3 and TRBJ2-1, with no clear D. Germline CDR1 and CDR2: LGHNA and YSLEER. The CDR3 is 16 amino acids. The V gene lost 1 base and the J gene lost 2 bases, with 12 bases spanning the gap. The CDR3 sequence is CASSQVRSDTYNEQFF. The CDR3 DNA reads TGCGCCAGCAGCCAAGTTAGATCTGACACCTACAATGAGCAGTTCTTC.

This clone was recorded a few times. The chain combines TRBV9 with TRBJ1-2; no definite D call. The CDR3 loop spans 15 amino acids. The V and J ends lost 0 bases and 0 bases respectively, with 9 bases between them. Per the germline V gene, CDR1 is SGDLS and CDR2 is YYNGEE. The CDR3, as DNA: TGTGCCAGCAGCGTAGGCGGCACCGCTAACTATGGCTACACCTTC. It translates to CASSVGGTANYGYTF.

CDR3 DNA: TGTGCCAGCAGGAATAGCGGGGGGGCCGTGTTCTTC. Its translation is CASRNSGGAVFF. V and J are TRBV6-5 and TRBJ2-1; 11 nucleotides align to TRBD2. The CDR3 spans 12 residues. J lost 15 bases, V lost 6 bases, and 7 bases had no gene match. Germline CDR1 and CDR2: MNHEY and SVGAGI.

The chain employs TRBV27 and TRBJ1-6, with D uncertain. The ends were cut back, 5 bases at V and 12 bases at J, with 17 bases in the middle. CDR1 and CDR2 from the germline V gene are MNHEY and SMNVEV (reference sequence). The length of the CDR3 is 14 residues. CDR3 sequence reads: CASSIGQSWRPLHF. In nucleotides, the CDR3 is TGTGCCAGCAGTATCGGTCAATCCTGGAGACCCCTCCACTTT.

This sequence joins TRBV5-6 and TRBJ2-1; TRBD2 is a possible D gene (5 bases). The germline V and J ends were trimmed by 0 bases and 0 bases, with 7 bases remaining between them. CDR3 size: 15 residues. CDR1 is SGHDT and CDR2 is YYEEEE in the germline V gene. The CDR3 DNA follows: TGTGCCAGCAGCTTGGGGGGAGCCTCCTACAATGAGCAGTTCTTC. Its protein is CASSLGGASYNEQFF.

The CDR3 region is CASSSEGSDYEQYF. DNA of the CDR3: TGTGCCAGCAGCTCCGAAGGGAGCGACTACGAGCAGTACTTC. The gene calls are TRBV9 and TRBJ2-7; possible D gene TRBD2, 5 bases. Trimming stripped 4 bases from V and 3 bases from J, with 14 bases between. CDR1 is SGDLS and CDR2 is YYNGEE in the germline V gene. This CDR3 region has 14 residues.

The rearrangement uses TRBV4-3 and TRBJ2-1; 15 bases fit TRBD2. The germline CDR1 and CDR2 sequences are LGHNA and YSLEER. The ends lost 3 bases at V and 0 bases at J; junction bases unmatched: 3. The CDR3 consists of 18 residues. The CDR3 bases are TGCGCCAGCAGCCAGGGACTAGCGGGGGGACTCTCCTACAATGAGCAGTTCTTC. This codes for CASSQGLAGGLSYNEQFF.

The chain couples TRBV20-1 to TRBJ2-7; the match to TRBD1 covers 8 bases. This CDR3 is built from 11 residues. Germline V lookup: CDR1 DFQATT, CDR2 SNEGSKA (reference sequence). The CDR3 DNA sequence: TGCAGCGGACAGGGAACCTACGAGCAGTACTTC. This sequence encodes CSGQGTYEQYF.

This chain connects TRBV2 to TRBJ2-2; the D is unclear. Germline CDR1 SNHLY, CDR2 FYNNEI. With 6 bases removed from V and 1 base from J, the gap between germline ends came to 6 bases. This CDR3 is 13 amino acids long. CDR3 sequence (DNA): TGTGCCAGCAGAGCAATGAACACCGGGGAGCTGTTTTTT. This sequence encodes CASRAMNTGELFF.

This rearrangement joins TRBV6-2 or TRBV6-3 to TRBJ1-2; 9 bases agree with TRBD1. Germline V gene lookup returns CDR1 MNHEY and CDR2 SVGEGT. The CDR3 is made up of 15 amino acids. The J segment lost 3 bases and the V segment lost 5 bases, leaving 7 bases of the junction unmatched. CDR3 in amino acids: CASSPPGQGHYGYTF. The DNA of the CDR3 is TGTGCCAGCAGTCCCCCCGGACAGGGGCACTATGGCTACACCTTC.

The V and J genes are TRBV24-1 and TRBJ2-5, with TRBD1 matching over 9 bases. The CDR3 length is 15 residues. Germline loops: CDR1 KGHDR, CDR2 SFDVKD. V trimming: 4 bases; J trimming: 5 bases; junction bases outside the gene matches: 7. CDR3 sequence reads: CATSDDGQGKETQYF. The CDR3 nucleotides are TGTGCCACCAGTGACGACGGACAGGGGAAGGAGACCCAGTACTTC.

Here the CDR3 reads CASSLDITPGINGYTF. The CDR3 coding sequence is TGTGCCAGCAGCTTAGATATAACGCCAGGGATAAATGGCTACACCTTC. The chain has TRBV7-8 and TRBJ1-2, with a weak D call TRBD1 (5 bases). CDR3 length: 16 amino acids. V was cut by 1 base and J by 6 bases, with 18 bases left in between. The V gene's germline CDR1 is SGHVS and CDR2 FQNEAQ. Using reference TRBV7-8 and TRBJ1-2 for the parts outside the CDR3, the full variable domain is GAGVSQSPRYKVAKRGQDVALRCDPISGHVSLFWYQQALGQGPEFLTYFQNEAQLDKSGLPSDRFFAERPEGSVSTLKIQRTQQEDSAVYLCASSLDITPGINGYTFGSGTRLTVV.

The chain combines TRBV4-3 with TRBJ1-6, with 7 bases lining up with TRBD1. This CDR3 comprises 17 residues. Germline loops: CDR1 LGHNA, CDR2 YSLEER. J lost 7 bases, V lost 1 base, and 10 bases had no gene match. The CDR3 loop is CASSQVHSGTANSPLHF. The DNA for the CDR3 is TGCGCCAGCAGCCAAGTACACTCTGGGACAGCAAATTCACCCCTCCACTTT.

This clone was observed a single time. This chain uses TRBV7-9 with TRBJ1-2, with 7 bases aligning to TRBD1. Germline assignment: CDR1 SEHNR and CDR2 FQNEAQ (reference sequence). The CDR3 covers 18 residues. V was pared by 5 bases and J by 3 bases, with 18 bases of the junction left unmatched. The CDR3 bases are TGTGCCAGCAGCGTAAGGGCGACAGGGTCGGAGGCCGACTATGGCTACACCTTC. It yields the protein CASSVRATGSEADYGYTF.

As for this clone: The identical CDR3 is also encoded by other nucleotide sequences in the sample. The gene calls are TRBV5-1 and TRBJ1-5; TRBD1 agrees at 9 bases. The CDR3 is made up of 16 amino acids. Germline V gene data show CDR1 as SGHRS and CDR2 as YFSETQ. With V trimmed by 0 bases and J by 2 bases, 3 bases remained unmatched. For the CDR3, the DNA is TGCGCCAGCAGCTTGGGGGACAGGGAGGGCAATCAGCCCCAGCATTTT. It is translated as CASSLGDREGNQPQHF.

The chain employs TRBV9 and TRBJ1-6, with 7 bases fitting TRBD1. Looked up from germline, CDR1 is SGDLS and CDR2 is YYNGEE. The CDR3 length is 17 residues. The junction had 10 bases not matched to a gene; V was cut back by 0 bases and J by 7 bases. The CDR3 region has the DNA TGTGCCAGCAGCGTAGGCCCGGGGACAGAACGAAATTCACCCCTCCACTTT. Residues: CASSVGPGTERNSPLHF.

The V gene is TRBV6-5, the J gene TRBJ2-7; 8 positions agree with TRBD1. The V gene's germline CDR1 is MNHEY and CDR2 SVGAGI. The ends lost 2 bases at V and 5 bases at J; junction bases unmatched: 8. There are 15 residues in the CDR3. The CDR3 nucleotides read TGTGCCAGCAGTTACGGCGGGACAGGTTATGACGAGCAGTACTTC. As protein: CASSYGGTGYDEQYF.

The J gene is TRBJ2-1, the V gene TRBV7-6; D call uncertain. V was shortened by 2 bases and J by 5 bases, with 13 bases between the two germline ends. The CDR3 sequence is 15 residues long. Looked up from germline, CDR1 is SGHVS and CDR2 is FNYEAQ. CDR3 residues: CASSLSMGYHNEQFF. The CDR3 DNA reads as TGTGCCAGCAGCTTAAGTATGGGCTATCACAATGAGCAGTTCTTC. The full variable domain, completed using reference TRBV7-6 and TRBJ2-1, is GAGVSQSPRYKVTKRGQDVALRCDPISGHVSLYWYRQALGQGPEFLTYFNYEAQQDKSGLPNDRFSAERPEGSISTLTIQRTEQRDSAMYRCASSLSMGYHNEQFFGPGTRLTVL.

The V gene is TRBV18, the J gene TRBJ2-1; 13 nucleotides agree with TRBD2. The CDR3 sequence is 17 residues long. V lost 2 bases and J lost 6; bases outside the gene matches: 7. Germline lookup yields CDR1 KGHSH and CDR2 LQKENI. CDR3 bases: TGTGCCAGCTCACCATTCTTACTAGCGGGGGGGCCCAATGAGCAGTTCTTC. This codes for CASSPFLLAGGPNEQFF.

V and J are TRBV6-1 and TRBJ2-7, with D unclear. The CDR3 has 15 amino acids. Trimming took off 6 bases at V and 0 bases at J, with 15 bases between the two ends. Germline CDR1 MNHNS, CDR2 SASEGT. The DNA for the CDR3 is TGTGCCAGCAGCGATTGGCAGCGAAGCTCCTACGAGCAGTACTTC. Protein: CASSDWQRSSYEQYF.

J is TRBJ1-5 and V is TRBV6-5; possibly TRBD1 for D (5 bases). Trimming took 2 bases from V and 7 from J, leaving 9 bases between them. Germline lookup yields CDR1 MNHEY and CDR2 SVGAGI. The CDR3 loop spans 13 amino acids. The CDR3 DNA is TGTGCCAGCAGTTACCGCAGGGAACAGCCCCAGCATTTT. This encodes CASSYRREQPQHF.

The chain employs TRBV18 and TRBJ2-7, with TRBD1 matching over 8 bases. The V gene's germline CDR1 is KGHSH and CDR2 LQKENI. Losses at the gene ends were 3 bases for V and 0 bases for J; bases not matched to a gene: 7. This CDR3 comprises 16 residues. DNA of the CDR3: TGTGCCAGCTCACCTTCAGGGGGCTTAAGCTCCTACGAGCAGTACTTC. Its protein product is CASSPSGGLSSYEQYF.

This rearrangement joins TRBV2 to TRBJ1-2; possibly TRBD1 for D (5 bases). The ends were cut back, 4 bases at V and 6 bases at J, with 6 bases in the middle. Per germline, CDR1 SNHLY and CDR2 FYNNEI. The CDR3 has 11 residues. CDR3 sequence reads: CASSVGDGYTF. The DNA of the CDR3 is TGTGCCAGCAGTGTAGGGGATGGCTACACCTTC.

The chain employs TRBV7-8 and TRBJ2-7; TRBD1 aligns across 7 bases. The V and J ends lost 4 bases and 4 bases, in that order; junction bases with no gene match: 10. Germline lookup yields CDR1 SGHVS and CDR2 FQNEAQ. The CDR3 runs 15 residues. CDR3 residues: CASSSRDSNSYEQYF. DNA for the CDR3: TGTGCCAGCAGCTCGAGGGACAGTAATTCGTACGAGCAGTACTTC.

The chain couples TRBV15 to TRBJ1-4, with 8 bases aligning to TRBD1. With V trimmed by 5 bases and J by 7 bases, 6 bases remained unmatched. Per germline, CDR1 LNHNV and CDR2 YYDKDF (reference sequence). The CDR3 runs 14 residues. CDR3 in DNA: TGTGCCACCAGCCCAAGACAGGGGCGTGAAAAACTGTTTTTT. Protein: CATSPRQGREKLFF. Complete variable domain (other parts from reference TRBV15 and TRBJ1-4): DAMVIQNPRYQVTQFGKPVTLSCSQTLNHNVMYWYQQKSSQAPKLLFHYYDKDFNNEADTPDNFQSRRPNTSFCFLDIRSPGLGDTAMYLCATSPRQGREKLFFGSGTQLSVL.